What follows describes a single T cell receptor (beta chain). Antigen: not known. This specimen belongs to a study of cytomegalovirus exposure and HLA in healthy donors. At the level of the study: HLA-typed donors were the source of about 90 million unique TCRs held in an early data release.

Researchers ran the PCR with 60 Vbeta and 13 Jbeta primers. Under the authors' procedure: The count from a later analysis was 60 million to 85 million unique TCR beta chains, some 12 million of them shared. The table came from immunoSEQ multiplex PCR; TCRdb's copy has only in-frame clones and leaves some out. The V and J calls and clone size were taken over from that table, and D and trimming were inferred from the DNA. The sample lists more than 150,000 clones, more than 75% seen once, with 1.5% in the top ten. Study results and limitations: Some TCR beta chains (164 of them) were listed as cytomegalovirus-associated. V- and J-gene trimming in TCR beta was tied to a missense DCLRE1C variant by an analysis performed later.

The specimen sequenced was PBMCs. The origin of this receptor is a man between 40 and 49 years old in good health and CMV-seronegative.

The CDR3 DNA reads TGTGCCAGCAGCTTAGTTCAAACAGGGGGCGTCGGTCGTGGTTCCTACGAGCAGTACTTC. Translating gives CASSLVQTGGVGRGSYEQYF. J is TRBJ2-7 and V is TRBV7-6, with 9 bases fitting TRBD1. There are 20 residues in the CDR3. With V trimmed by 1 base and J by 1 base, 17 bases remained unmatched. The germline V gene encodes CDR1 SGHVS and CDR2 FNYEAQ.